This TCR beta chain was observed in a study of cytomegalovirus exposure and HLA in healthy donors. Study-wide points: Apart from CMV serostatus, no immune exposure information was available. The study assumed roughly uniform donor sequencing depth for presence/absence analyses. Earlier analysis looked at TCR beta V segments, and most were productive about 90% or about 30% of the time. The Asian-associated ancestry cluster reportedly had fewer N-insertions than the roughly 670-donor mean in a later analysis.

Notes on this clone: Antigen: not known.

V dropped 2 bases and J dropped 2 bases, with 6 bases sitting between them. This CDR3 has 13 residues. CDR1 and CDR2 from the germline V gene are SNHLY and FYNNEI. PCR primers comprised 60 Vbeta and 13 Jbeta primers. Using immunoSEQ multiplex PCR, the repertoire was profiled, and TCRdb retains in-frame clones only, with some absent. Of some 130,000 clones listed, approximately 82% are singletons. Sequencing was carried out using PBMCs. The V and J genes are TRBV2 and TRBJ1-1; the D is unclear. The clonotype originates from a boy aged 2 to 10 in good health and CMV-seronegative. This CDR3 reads CASSEWLNTEAFF. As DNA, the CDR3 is TGTGCCAGCAGTGAATGGCTTAACACTGAAGCTTTCTTT.